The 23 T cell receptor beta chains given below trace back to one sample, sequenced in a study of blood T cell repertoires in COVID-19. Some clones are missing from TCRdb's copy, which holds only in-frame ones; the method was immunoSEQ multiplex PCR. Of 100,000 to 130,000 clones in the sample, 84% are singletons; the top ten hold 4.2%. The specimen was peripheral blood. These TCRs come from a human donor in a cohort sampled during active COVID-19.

Here the CDR3 reads CASSQDRFRQGENIQYF. In DNA, the CDR3 is TGCGCCAGCAGCCAAGATCGTTTTCGGCAGGGGGAAAACATTCAGTACTTC. The chain joins TRBV4-3 to TRBJ2-4, with TRBD1 matching over 7 bases. CDR1 LGHNA and CDR2 YSLEER come from the germline V gene. This CDR3 contains 17 residues. V lost 0 bases to trimming and J lost 5 bases; unmatched junction nucleotides: 10.

The CDR3 DNA reads as TGTGCCAGCAGGCCTCAGGGGGGCACCGGGGAGCTGTTTTTT. This translates into CASRPQGGTGELFF. The rearrangement links TRBV6-2 or TRBV6-3 to TRBJ2-2; weak D call: TRBD1 (7 bases). Germline V gives CDR1 MNHEY, CDR2 SVGEGT. This CDR3 is 14 amino acids long. V was shortened by 6 bases and J by 4 bases, with 12 bases between the two germline ends.

The CDR3 nucleotides are TGCAGCGCGATACCCTGGGGCGGGAAAACAGATACGCAGTATTTT. This translates into CSAIPWGGKTDTQYF. The V gene is TRBV29-1, the J gene TRBJ2-3, with a possible D match to TRBD2 (6 bases). CDR1 and CDR2 from the germline V gene are SQVTM and ANQGSEA. Trimming took 7 bases from V and 3 from J, leaving 20 bases between them. The CDR3 is 15 amino acids.

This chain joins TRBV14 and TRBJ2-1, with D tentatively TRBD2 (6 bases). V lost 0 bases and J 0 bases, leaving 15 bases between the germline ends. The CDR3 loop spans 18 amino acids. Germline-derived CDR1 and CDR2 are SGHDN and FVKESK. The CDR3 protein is CASSQERVAVSSYNEQFF. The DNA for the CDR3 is TGTGCCAGCAGCCAAGAAAGAGTAGCGGTATCCTCCTACAATGAGCAGTTCTTC.

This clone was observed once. The CDR3 loop reads CASSQTRTVHDGYTF. CDR3 nucleotides: TGTGCCAGCAGCCAAACCCGGACAGTCCACGATGGCTACACCTTC. The chain couples TRBV3-1 (or the pseudogene TRBV3-2) to TRBJ1-2, with a tentative D call TRBD1 (6 bases). The V gene lost 2 bases and the J gene lost 6 bases, with 16 bases spanning the gap. Germline-derived CDR1 and CDR2 are LGHDT and YNNKEL (reference sequence). The CDR3 has 15 residues.

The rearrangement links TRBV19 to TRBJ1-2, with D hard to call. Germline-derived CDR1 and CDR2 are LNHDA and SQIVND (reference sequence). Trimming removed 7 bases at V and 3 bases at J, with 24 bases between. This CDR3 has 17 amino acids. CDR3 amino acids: CASTNLVSGSYDYGYTF. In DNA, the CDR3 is TGTGCCAGTACCAACCTCGTAAGCGGGTCGTACGACTATGGCTACACCTTC. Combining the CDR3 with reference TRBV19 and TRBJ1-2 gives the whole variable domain DGGITQSPKYLFRKEGQNVTLSCEQNLNHDAMYWYRQDPGQGLRLIYYSQIVNDFQKGDIAEGYSVSREKKESFPLTVTSAQKNPTAFYLCASTNLVSGSYDYGYTFGSGTRLTVV.

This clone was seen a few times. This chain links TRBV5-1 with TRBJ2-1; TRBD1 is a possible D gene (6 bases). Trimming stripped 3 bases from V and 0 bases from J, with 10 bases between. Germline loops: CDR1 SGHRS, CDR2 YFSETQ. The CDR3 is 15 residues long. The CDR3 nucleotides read TGCGCCAGCAGCTGGGGGCCCAGCTCCTACAATGAGCAGTTCTTC. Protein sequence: CASSWGPSSYNEQFF. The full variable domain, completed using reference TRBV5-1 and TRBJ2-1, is KAGVTQTPRYLIKTRGQQVTLSCSPISGHRSVSWYQQTPGQGLQFLFEYFSETQRNKGNFPGRFSGRQFSNSRSEMNVSTLELGDSALYLCASSWGPSSYNEQFFGPGTRLTVL.

CDR3 coding DNA: TGTGCCAACGGGTTGAATTCACCCCTCCACTTT. Protein sequence: CANGLNSPLHF. J is TRBJ1-6 and V is TRBV6-5, with no clear D. The V gene lost 10 bases and the J gene lost 7 bases, with 8 bases spanning the gap. This CDR3 is built from 11 residues. CDR1 and CDR2 from the germline V gene are MNHEY and SVGAGI.

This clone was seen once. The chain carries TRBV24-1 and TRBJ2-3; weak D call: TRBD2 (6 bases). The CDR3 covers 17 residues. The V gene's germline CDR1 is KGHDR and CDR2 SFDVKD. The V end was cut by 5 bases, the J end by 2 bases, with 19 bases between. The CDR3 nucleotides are TGTGCCACCAGTGGCCGATATGGCGGGAAGCTCACAGATACGCAGTATTTT. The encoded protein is CATSGRYGGKLTDTQYF.

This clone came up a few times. This chain's CDR3 is CASSQAPGREGTYEQYF. The CDR3 DNA is TGTGCCAGCAGCCAAGCTCCCGGCAGGGAAGGGACCTACGAGCAGTACTTC. This chain uses TRBV3-1 (or the pseudogene TRBV3-2) with TRBJ2-7, with TRBD1 as a possible D gene (5 bases). Germline assignment: CDR1 LGHDT and CDR2 YNNKEL (reference sequence). The germline V and J ends were trimmed by 1 base and 2 bases, with 18 bases remaining between them. This CDR3 is built from 17 residues.

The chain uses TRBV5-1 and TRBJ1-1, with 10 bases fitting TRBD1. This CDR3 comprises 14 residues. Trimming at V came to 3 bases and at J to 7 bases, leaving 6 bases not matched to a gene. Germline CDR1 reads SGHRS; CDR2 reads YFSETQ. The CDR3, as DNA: TGCGCCAGCAGCTCCAGGGGGACAGGGGTTGAAGCTTTCTTT. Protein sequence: CASSSRGTGVEAFF.

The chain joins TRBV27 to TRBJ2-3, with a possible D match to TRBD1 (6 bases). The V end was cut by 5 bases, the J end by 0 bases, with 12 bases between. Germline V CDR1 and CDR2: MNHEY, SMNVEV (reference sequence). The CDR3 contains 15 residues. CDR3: CASSPGGGSTDTQYF. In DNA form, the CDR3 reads TGTGCCAGCAGTCCTGGGGGCGGCAGCACAGATACGCAGTATTTT.

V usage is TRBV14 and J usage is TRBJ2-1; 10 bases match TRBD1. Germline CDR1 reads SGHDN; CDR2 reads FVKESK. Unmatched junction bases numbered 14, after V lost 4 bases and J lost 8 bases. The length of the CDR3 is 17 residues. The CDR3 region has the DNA TGTGCCAGCAGCCGGCCGACAGGGGGCAGTAGTTGGGATGAGCAGTTCTTC. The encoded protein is CASSRPTGGSSWDEQFF.

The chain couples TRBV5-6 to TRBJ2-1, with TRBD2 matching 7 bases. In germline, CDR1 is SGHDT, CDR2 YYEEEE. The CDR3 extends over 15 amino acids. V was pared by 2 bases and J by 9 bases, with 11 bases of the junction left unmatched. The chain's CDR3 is CASSFRGRDPIEQFF. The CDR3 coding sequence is TGTGCCAGCAGCTTCAGAGGGAGGGACCCAATTGAGCAGTTCTTC.

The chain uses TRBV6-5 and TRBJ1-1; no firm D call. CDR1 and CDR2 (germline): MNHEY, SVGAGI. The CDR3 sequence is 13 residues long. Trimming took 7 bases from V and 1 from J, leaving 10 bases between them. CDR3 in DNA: TGTGCCAGCACGAAATCGGGGAACACTGAAGCTTTCTTT. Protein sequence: CASTKSGNTEAFF.

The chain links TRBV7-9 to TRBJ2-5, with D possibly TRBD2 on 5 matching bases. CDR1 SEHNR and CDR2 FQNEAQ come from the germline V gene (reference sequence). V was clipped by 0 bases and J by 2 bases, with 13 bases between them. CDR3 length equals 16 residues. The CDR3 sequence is CASSLALGGMQETQYF. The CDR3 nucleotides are TGTGCCAGCAGCTTAGCGCTCGGAGGCATGCAAGAGACCCAGTACTTC.

The CDR3 region is CASSERDRANEQFF. The CDR3 bases are TGCGCCAGCAGTGAGCGGGACAGGGCCAATGAGCAGTTCTTC. This chain joins TRBV10-1 and TRBJ2-1, with TRBD1 matching over 9 bases. This CDR3 contains 14 residues. Germline assignment: CDR1 WNHNN and CDR2 SYGVQD (reference sequence). Unmatched junction bases numbered 2, after V lost 2 bases and J lost 6 bases.

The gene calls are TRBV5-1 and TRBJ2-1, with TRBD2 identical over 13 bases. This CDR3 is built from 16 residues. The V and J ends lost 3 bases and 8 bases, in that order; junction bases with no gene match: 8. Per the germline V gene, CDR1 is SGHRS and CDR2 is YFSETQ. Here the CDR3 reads CASSSGTSGISYEQFF. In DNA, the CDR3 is TGCGCCAGCAGCTCCGGGACTAGCGGGATTTCATATGAGCAGTTCTTC.

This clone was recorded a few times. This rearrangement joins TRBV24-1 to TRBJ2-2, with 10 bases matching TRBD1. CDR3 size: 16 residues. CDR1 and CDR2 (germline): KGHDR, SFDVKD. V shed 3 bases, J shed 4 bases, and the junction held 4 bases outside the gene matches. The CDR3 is CATSDPGQGSTGELFF. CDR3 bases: TGTGCCACCAGTGATCCGGGACAGGGGTCCACCGGGGAGCTGTTTTTT.

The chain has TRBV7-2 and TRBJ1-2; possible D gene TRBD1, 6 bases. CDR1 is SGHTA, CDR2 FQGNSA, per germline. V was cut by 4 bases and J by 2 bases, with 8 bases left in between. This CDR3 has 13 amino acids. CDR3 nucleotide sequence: TGTGCCAGCAGCTCCACAGGGAACTATGGCTACACCTTC. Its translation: CASSSTGNYGYTF.

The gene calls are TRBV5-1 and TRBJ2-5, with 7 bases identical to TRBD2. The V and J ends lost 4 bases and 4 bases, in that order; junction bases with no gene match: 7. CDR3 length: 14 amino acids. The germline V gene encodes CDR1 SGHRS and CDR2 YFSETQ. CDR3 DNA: TGCGCCAGCAGCACTGCGGGGGTAGGAGAGACCCAGTACTTC. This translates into CASSTAGVGETQYF.

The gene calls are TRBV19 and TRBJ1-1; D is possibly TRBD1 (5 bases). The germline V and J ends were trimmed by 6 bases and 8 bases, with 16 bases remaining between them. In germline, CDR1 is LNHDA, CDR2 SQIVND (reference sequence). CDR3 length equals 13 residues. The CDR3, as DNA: TGTGCCAGTAGCCCGGACACAAGACGGGAAGCTTTCTTT. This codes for CASSPDTRREAFF.

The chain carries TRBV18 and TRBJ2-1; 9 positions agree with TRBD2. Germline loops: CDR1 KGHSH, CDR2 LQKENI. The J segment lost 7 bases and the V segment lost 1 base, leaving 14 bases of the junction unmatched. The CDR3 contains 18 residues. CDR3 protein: CASSPRVQREARWNEQFF. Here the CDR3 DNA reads TGTGCCAGCTCACCACGGGTCCAGCGGGAGGCCCGGTGGAATGAGCAGTTCTTC.